The present TCR beta chain was sequenced within a study of blood T cell repertoires in COVID-19. Study as a whole: The cDNA or gDNA used as material had been derived from T cells, B-cell-depleted T cells, or PBMCs.

Original processing methods: Reference gene primer amplification gave nucleated cell count estimates. TCRdb's table, derived via immunoSEQ multiplex PCR, lists solely in-frame clones and lacks some. V and J calls plus clone size are reproduced from that table; the DNA served to infer D and trimming. The repertoire has some 150,000 clones, roughly 89% of them found once; the top ten carry approximately 0.95%. This CDR3 spans 15 amino acids. V was shortened by 8 bases and J by 4 bases, with 18 bases between the two germline ends. Germline loops: CDR1 MNHEY, CDR2 SVGAGI. The receptor was isolated from a woman aged 45 to 65 with acute or convalescent COVID-19. V is TRBV6-5 and J is TRBJ1-5, with D possibly matching TRBD1 (5 bases). The sample comprised peripheral blood. The CDR3 reads CASRAVRQSNQPQHF. In DNA, the CDR3 is TGTGCCAGCCGGGCCGTGAGACAGTCGAATCAGCCCCAGCATTTT.